What follows is one TCR beta chain and its context. This specimen belongs to a study of cytomegalovirus exposure and HLA in healthy donors. Trimming removed 1 base at V and 4 bases at J, with 14 bases between. CDR1 and CDR2 (germline): LNHNV, YYDKDF (reference sequence). The length of the CDR3 is 16 residues. The study ran its PCR with 60 Vbeta and 13 Jbeta primers. Assay used: immunoSEQ multiplex PCR; TCRdb lists only in-frame clones, some missing. The sample includes 130,000 to 150,000 clones, under 90% of them seen just once. Sequencing was performed on PBMCs. The origin of this receptor is a boy under 10 years old in good health and CMV-seronegative. V is TRBV15 and J is TRBJ1-5; weak D call: TRBD1 (5 bases). In DNA, the CDR3 is TGTGCCACCAGCAGAGCCAGGGCGCGGGAGAATCAGCCCCAGCATTTT. This codes for CATSRARARENQPQHF. Looking up the rest from reference TRBV15 and TRBJ1-5 gives the full variable domain: DAMVIQNPRYQVTQFGKPVTLSCSQTLNHNVMYWYQQKSSQAPKLLFHYYDKDFNNEADTPDNFQSRRPNTSFCFLDIRSPGLGDTAMYLCATSRARARENQPQHFGDGTRLSIL.